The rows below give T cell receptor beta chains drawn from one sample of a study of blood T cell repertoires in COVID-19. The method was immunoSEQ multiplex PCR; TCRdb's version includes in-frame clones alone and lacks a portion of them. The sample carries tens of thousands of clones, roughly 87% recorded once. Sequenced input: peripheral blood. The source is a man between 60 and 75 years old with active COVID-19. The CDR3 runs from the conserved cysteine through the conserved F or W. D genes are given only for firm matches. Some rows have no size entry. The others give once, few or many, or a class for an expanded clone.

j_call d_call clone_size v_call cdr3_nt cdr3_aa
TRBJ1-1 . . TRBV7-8 TGTGCCAGCAGCGCAAGTTCGGGGGGCGGCACTGAAGCTTTCTTT CASSASSGGGTEAFF
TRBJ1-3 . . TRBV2 TGTGCCAGCTTCCTAGAGGGGTCGGGAGGTGGAAACACCATATATTTT CASFLEGSGGGNTIYF
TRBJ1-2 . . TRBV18 TGTGCCAGCTCACCAGACTACAGTAACTATGGCTACACCTTC CASSPDYSNYGYTF
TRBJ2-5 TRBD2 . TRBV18 TGTGCCAGCTCACCTAGCGGGGGAGGAGAGACCCAGTACTTC CASSPSGGGETQYF
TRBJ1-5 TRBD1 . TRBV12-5 TGTGCTAGTGGTTTGGAGGACAGGGGAGGTCAGCCCCAGCATTTT CASGLEDRGGQPQHF
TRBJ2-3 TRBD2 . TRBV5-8 TGTGCCAGCAGCAGTGGACTAGCGGGGTTCACAGATACGCAGTATTTT CASSSGLAGFTDTQYF
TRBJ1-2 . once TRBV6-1 TGTGCCAGCAGTGAACGAGCTTCCGATGGCTACACCTTC CASSERASDGYTF
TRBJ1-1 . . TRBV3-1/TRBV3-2 TGTGCCAGCAGCCAAGATGGAGTCACTGAAGCTTTCTTT CASSQDGVTEAFF
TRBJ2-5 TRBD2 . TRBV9 TGTGCCAGCAGCGGACTAGCGGGCTACCAAGAGACCCAGTACTTC CASSGLAGYQETQYF
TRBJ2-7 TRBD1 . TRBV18 TGTGCCAGCTCAGCGGACAGGGTAACCGAGCAGTACTTC CASSADRVTEQYF
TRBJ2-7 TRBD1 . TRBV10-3 TGTGCCATCAGTCCGGGACAGACAAGCTACGAGCAGTACTTC CAISPGQTSYEQYF
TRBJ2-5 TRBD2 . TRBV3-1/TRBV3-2 TGTGCCAGCAGCCATGGGATAGCGGGGGGGCAAGAGACCCAGTACTTC CASSHGIAGGQETQYF
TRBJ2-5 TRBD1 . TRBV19 TGTGCCAGTAGCGCGTGGACAGGGGATCTCCAAGAGACCCAGTACTTC CASSAWTGDLQETQYF
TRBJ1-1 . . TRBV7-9 TGTGCCATCTTGACAGACAACACTGAAGCTTTCTTT CAILTDNTEAFF
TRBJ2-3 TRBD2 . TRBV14 TGTGCCAGCAGCCGCCAAGCTAGCGGGGGGGCTAATACGCAGTATTTT CASSRQASGGANTQYF
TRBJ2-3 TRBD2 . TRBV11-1 TGTGCCAGCAGCTTCCGACTAGCGGGGACAGATACGCAGTATTTT CASSFRLAGTDTQYF
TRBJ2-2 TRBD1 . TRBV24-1 TGTGCCACCAGTGACCTGACAGGGAGCGACACCGGGGAGCTGTTTTTT CATSDLTGSDTGELFF
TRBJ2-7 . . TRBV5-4 TGTGCCAGCAGCCGTTTAGAGGGCGGCTACGAGCAGTACTTC CASSRLEGGYEQYF
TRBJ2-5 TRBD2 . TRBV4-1 TGCGCCAGCAGCCAAGAGGCGGGGGGGGCACAAGAGACCCAGTACTTC CASSQEAGGAQETQYF
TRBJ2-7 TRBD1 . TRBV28 TGTGCCAGCATGACAGGGGGCAGCTCCTACGAGCAGTACTTC CASMTGGSSYEQYF
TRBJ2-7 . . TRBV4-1 TGCGCCAGCAGACAATTAAGACAGGTCCAGGGACACTACGAGCAGTACTTC CASRQLRQVQGHYEQYF
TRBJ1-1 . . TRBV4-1 TGCGCCAGCAGCCAAGAGCCAGGGAACACTGAAGCTTTCTTT CASSQEPGNTEAFF
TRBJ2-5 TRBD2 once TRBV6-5 TGTGCCAGCACCGATAGCGGGGGCGGGACCCAGTACTTC CASTDSGGGTQYF
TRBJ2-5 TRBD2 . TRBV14 TGTGCCAGCAGCCAAGATAAGCGGGGGGGCCGGGAGACCCAGTACTTC CASSQDKRGGRETQYF
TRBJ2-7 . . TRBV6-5 TGTGCCAGCAGTTACTCGACCCGAGGAACCTACGAGCAGTACTTC CASSYSTRGTYEQYF
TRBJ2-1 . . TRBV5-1 TGCGCCAGTTTCTCCCCCTCAGGGGTTCATGAGCAGTTCTTC CASFSPSGVHEQFF
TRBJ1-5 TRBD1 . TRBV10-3 TGTGCCGTCAGTGGGACAGGCCCCAGCAATCAGCCCCAGCATTTT CAVSGTGPSNQPQHF
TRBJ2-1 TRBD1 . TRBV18 TGTGCCAGCTCGTCGGACAGGGGGCGTGTAGATGAGCAGTTCTTC CASSSDRGRVDEQFF
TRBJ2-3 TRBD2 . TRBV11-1 TGTGCCAGCAGCTTCGGGACTAGTGCAGATACGCAGTATTTT CASSFGTSADTQYF
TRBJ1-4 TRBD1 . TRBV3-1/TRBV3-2 TGTGCCAGCAGCCAACTCAGGGGGCGGGGAAAACTGTTTTTT CASSQLRGRGKLFF
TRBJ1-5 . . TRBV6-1 TGTGCCAGCAGTGAATTGGGAGGCCGTAGCAATCAGCCCCAGCATTTT CASSELGGRSNQPQHF
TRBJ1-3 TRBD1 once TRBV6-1 TGTGCCAGCAGTGTCGAGGGGACAGGGGTGGGAAACACCATATATTTT CASSVEGTGVGNTIYF
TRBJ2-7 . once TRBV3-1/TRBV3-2 TGTGCCAGCAGCCCGAGGGGAGGGGGGCACGAGCAGTACTTC CASSPRGGGHEQYF
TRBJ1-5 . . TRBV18 TGTGCCAGCTCACAACGGGGGAATCAGCCCCAGCATTTT CASSQRGNQPQHF
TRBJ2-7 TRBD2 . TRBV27 TGTGCCAGCGGGGGGGGATGGCGGGGCCGAACGATAAGCTCCTACGAGCAGTACTTC CASGGGWRGRTISSYEQYF
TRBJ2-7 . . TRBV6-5 TGTGCCAGCCGGGCGGAGGGATCCTACGAGCAGTACTTC CASRAEGSYEQYF
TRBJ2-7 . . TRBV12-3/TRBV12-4 TGTGCCAGCAGTTTAGCGTCCTTAGCGGAGCAGTACTTC CASSLASLAEQYF
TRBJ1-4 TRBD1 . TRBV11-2 TGTGCCAGCAGCTTCTCACAGGGGGCCCCGACATTT CASSFSQGAPTF
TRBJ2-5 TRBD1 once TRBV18 TGTGCCAGCTCATTTTCCGGGACAGGAAGACAAGAGACCCAGTACTTC CASSFSGTGRQETQYF
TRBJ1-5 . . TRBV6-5 TGTGCCAGCAGTCTAACGGGGGGGCGGAATCAGCCCCAGCATTTT CASSLTGGRNQPQHF
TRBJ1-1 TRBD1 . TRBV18 TGTGCCAGCTCACTCCACGGGACAGGCGGATCTGAAGCTTTCTTT CASSLHGTGGSEAFF
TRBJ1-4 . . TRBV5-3 TGTGCCAGAAGCTTCCCTCACGAAAGACAGAAAACTAATGAAAAACTGTTTTTT CARSFPHERQKTNEKLFF
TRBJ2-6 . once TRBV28 TGTGCCAGCAGTTTCGACAGCTTGTCTGGGGCCAACGTCCTGACTTTC CASSFDSLSGANVLTF
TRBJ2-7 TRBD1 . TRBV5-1 TGCGCCAGCAGCTTGGGACAGGGAAAATACGAGCAGTACTTC CASSLGQGKYEQYF
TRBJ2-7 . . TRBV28 TGTGCCAGCACCCCCACAGTTGCCTACGAGCAGTACTTC CASTPTVAYEQYF
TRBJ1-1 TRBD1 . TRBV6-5 TGTGCCAGCAGCTTTCAGGGGGACACTGAAGCTTTCTTT CASSFQGDTEAFF
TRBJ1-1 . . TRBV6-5 TGTGCCGCCACGGGAGACACTGAAGCTTTCTTT CAATGDTEAFF
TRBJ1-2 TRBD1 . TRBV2 TGTGCCAGCAGTGAACCGGGACAGGGCCTAAATGGCTACACCTTC CASSEPGQGLNGYTF
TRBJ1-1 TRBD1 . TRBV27 TGTGCCAGCAGTTTTATAGGGGGCGCGGGGATCCCTGAAGCTTTCTTT CASSFIGGAGIPEAFF
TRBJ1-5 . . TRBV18 TGTGCCAGCTCACTGACCCGACAGCAGAATCAGCCCCAGCATTTT CASSLTRQQNQPQHF
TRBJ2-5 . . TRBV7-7 TGTGCTAGCAGCTTAGCAGGGGGGGCAGAGACCCAGTACTTC CASSLAGGAETQYF
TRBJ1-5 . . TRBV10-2 TGCGCCAGCAGCCTCTATAGCAATCAGCCCCAGCATTTT CASSLYSNQPQHF